The clone carrying this T cell receptor beta chain was found many times. Arm-PCR with iRepertoire HTBI primers amplified the CDR3 regions for these TCR beta libraries. TCRdb re-called the multiplex PCR reads with MiXCR, one entry per CDR3 protein. The table lists approximately 470,000 distinct CDR3 sequences, around 15% of them singletons, with approximately 12% in the top ten. The time point is: newly diagnosed GD, antithyroid drugs for less than 3 months. PBMC-extracted RNA yielded the TCR library. This sample was taken from a study of regulatory T cells in long-lasting Graves disease. Germline V gene lookup returns CDR1 LNHDA and CDR2 SQIVND (reference sequence). Deletions cut 6 bases from V and 6 bases from J, with 11 bases between. The CDR3 is made up of 13 amino acids. These data were likewise used in another study, on T cells in Graves' hyperthyroidism and ophthalmopathy.

The chain carries TRBV19 and TRBJ2-2; possibly TRBD1 for D (6 bases). This specimen consisted of peripheral blood mononuclear cells (PBMCs), obtained at new diagnosis, from a patient treated with antithyroid drugs. The TCR was taken from a man aged 35 to 55 with Graves disease. CDR3 region: CASSPTGSGELFF. CDR3 bases: TGTGCCAGTAGCCCTACAGGGTCCGGGGAGCTGTTTTTT.